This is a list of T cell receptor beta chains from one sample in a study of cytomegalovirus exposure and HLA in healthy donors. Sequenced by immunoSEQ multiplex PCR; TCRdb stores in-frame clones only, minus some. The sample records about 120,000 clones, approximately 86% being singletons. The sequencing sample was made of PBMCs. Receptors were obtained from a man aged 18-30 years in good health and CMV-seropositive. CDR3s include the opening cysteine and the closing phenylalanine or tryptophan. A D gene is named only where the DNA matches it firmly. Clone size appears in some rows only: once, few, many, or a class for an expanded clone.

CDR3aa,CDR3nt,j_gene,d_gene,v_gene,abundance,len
CSVRLPGQNQPQHF,TGCAGCGTTCGCCTTCCGGGACAAAACCAGCCCCAGCATTTT,TRBJ1-5,.,TRBV29-1,.,14
CASSYRDRNRGKLFF,TGTGCCAGCAGTTACCGGGACAGAAATAGGGGAAAACTGTTTTTT,TRBJ1-4,TRBD1,TRBV6-5,.,15
CASTRGLGTEAFF,TGTGCCTCAACCAGGGGTCTGGGCACTGAAGCTTTCTTT,TRBJ1-1,.,TRBV30,.,13
CASSQETNSGGAAAGETQYF,TGTGCCAGCAGCCAAGAAACAAATAGCGGGGGAGCCGCGGCCGGGGAGACCCAGTACTTC,TRBJ2-5,TRBD2,TRBV4-2,.,20
CASSDSGTGGAEQFF,TGTGCCAGCAGTGACTCGGGGACAGGGGGCGCTGAGCAGTTCTTC,TRBJ2-1,TRBD1,TRBV6-4,.,15
CASRIGGANVLTF,TGTGCCAGCAGGATCGGTGGGGCCAACGTCCTGACTTTC,TRBJ2-6,.,TRBV2,.,13
CATKRTDATNEKLFF,TGCGCCACCAAGAGGACAGACGCAACTAATGAAAAACTGTTTTTT,TRBJ1-4,.,TRBV5-1,.,15
CASSIVEQSNQPQHF,TGTGCCAGTAGTATAGTCGAACAAAGCAATCAGCCCCAGCATTTT,TRBJ1-5,.,TRBV19,.,15
CASSRQGPGQPQHF,TGTGCCAGCAGCAGGCAGGGGCCAGGTCAGCCCCAGCATTTT,TRBJ1-5,.,TRBV5-6,few,14
CASRNPKQNTEAFF,TGTGCCAGCAGAAATCCCAAGCAGAACACTGAAGCTTTCTTT,TRBJ1-1,.,TRBV7-9,.,14